The rows below give T cell receptor beta chains drawn from one sample of a study of shared clonotypes between healthy human individuals. Measured with immunoSEQ multiplex PCR; TCRdb has only the in-frame clones, and not every one. Of millions of clones in the sample, 85% to 95% were seen once. The sequenced material came from naive CD4+ T cells sorted from blood. These receptors were collected from a man aged 18-30 years in good health. The CDR3 runs from the conserved cysteine through the conserved F or W. The D gene is left open where the match is weak. Clone size is stated in some rows and not others, as once, few, many or a class when expanded.

V: TRBV7-2; size: -; D: -; J: TRBJ1-2; CDR3: CASSLGNYGYTF; DNA: TGTGCCAGCAGCTTAGGCAACTATGGCTACACCTTC
V: TRBV5-6; size: -; D: -; J: TRBJ1-2; CDR3: CASTQPPRLDYGYTF; DNA: TGTGCCAGCACCCAACCGCCACGATTGGACTATGGCTACACCTTC
V: TRBV6-1; size: -; D: TRBD1; J: TRBJ1-2; CDR3: CASSEQGASGYTF; DNA: TGTGCCAGCAGTGAACAGGGGGCGAGTGGCTACACCTTC
V: TRBV4-1; size: -; D: -; J: TRBJ1-5; CDR3: CASSQVNREYQPQHF; DNA: TGCGCCAGCAGCCAAGTGAACAGGGAGTATCAGCCCCAGCATTTT
V: TRBV25-1; size: -; D: -; J: TRBJ1-4; CDR3: CASTAWGVATNEKLFF; DNA: TGTGCCAGCACCGCCTGGGGGGTTGCAACTAATGAAAAACTGTTTTTT
V: TRBV10-3; size: -; D: TRBD2; J: TRBJ2-1; CDR3: CAIREGRDNEQFF; DNA: TGTGCCATCCGGGAGGGCCGGGACAATGAGCAGTTCTTC
V: TRBV10-3; size: once; D: TRBD2; J: TRBJ2-1; CDR3: CAISETSGQYNEQFF; DNA: TGTGCCATCAGTGAAACTAGCGGGCAGTACAATGAGCAGTTCTTC
V: TRBV5-6; size: -; D: -; J: TRBJ1-6; CDR3: CASSFGGANSPLHF; DNA: TGTGCCAGCAGCTTCGGAGGGGCAAATTCACCCCTCCACTTT
V: TRBV7-2; size: -; D: -; J: TRBJ1-2; CDR3: CASSRLRPEKYGYTF; DNA: TGTGCCAGCAGCCGCCTTCGCCCCGAGAAATATGGCTACACCTTC
V: TRBV18; size: -; D: TRBD1; J: TRBJ1-2; CDR3: CASSAARAPGQGAGGYTF; DNA: TGTGCCAGCTCCGCCGCACGGGCGCCGGGACAGGGGGCTGGTGGCTACACCTTC
V: TRBV6-5; size: -; D: -; J: TRBJ1-6; CDR3: CASSYSGGGSPLHF; DNA: TGTGCCAGCAGTTACTCTGGGGGCGGTTCACCCCTCCACTTT
V: TRBV7-9; size: -; D: -; J: TRBJ1-6; CDR3: CASSGVSNSPLHF; DNA: TGTGCCAGCAGTGGAGTCTCTAATTCACCCCTCCACTTT
V: TRBV5-4; size: -; D: -; J: TRBJ2-2; CDR3: CASSHPGRANTGELFF; DNA: TGTGCCAGCAGCCATCCGGGGAGAGCGAACACCGGGGAGCTGTTTTTT
V: TRBV6-1; size: -; D: -; J: TRBJ2-7; CDR3: CASSAAGTPRGEQYF; DNA: TGTGCCAGCAGTGCGGCCGGGACACCTAGGGGGGAGCAGTACTTC
V: TRBV6-6; size: -; D: -; J: TRBJ1-2; CDR3: CASSPINGYTF; DNA: TGTGCCAGCAGCCCGATTAATGGCTACACCTTC
V: TRBV6-6; size: once; D: -; J: TRBJ1-4; CDR3: CASLGRGGREKLFF; DNA: TGTGCCAGCCTAGGCCGTGGGGGGAGGGAAAAACTGTTTTTT
V: TRBV5-6; size: -; D: -; J: TRBJ2-7; CDR3: CASSLLGLMGNYEQYF; DNA: TGTGCCAGCAGCTTGTTGGGCCTCATGGGGAACTACGAGCAGTACTTC
V: TRBV11-2; size: -; D: -; J: TRBJ1-6; CDR3: CASSRRDKLSSYNSPLHF; DNA: TGTGCCAGCAGCCGCCGGGATAAGCTCAGCTCCTATAATTCACCCCTCCACTTT
V: TRBV4-3; size: -; D: TRBD2; J: TRBJ2-3; CDR3: CASSQGASGGADTQYF; DNA: TGCGCCAGCAGCCAAGGGGCTAGCGGGGGGGCAGATACGCAGTATTTT
V: TRBV5-1; size: -; D: TRBD2; J: TRBJ2-2; CDR3: CASSLRLAGAAGELFF; DNA: TGCGCCAGCAGCCTAAGACTAGCGGGGGCGGCTGGGGAGCTGTTTTTT
V: TRBV29-1; size: -; D: -; J: TRBJ2-2; CDR3: CSARKSTGELFF; DNA: TGCAGCGCGCGAAAGAGCACCGGGGAGCTGTTTTTT
V: TRBV5-1; size: -; D: TRBD1; J: TRBJ2-2; CDR3: CASSLGTGVTGELFF; DNA: TGCGCCAGCAGCTTAGGGACAGGGGTCACCGGGGAGCTGTTTTTT
V: TRBV6-5; size: -; D: -; J: TRBJ2-2; CDR3: CASSPQSPGELFF; DNA: TGTGCCAGCAGTCCCCAGTCCCCCGGGGAGCTGTTTTTT
V: TRBV28; size: -; D: -; J: TRBJ2-7; CDR3: CASSPLRLTSYEQYF; DNA: TGTGCCAGCAGTCCCCTCAGGCTGACCTCCTACGAGCAGTACTTC
V: TRBV2; size: few; D: -; J: TRBJ1-6; CDR3: CASEGTPYNSPLHF; DNA: TGTGCCAGCGAGGGGACACCATATAATTCACCCCTCCACTTT
V: TRBV6-5; size: -; D: TRBD1; J: TRBJ2-7; CDR3: CASSLPGTGGLQYF; DNA: TGTGCCAGCAGCTTACCCGGGACAGGGGGTCTGCAGTACTTC
V: TRBV2; size: -; D: -; J: TRBJ2-3; CDR3: CASNPVGGSDTQYF; DNA: TGTGCCAGCAACCCGGTCGGAGGTTCAGATACGCAGTATTTT
V: TRBV19; size: -; D: TRBD1; J: TRBJ1-2; CDR3: CASSTARQGGYYGYTF; DNA: TGTGCCAGTAGTACCGCGAGACAGGGTGGATACTATGGCTACACCTTC
V: TRBV7-9; size: -; D: -; J: TRBJ1-1; CDR3: CASSPLGTEAFF; DNA: TGTGCCAGCAGCCCTCTTGGCACTGAAGCTTTCTTT
V: TRBV6-5; size: -; D: -; J: TRBJ2-7; CDR3: CASSTPRGRDQQYF; DNA: TGTGCCAGCAGTACCCCTCGGGGGCGGGACCAGCAGTACTTC
V: TRBV7-2; size: -; D: TRBD2; J: TRBJ2-1; CDR3: CASSPYLLANEQFF; DNA: TGTGCCAGCAGCCCTTACCTACTAGCGAATGAGCAGTTCTTC
V: TRBV7-2; size: once; D: -; J: TRBJ2-1; CDR3: CASSLRTYNEQFF; DNA: TGTGCCAGCAGCTTAAGGACCTACAATGAGCAGTTCTTC
V: TRBV6-6; size: -; D: -; J: TRBJ2-3; CDR3: CASLRADTQYF; DNA: TGTGCCAGCCTTCGGGCAGATACGCAGTATTTT
V: TRBV18; size: -; D: -; J: TRBJ2-7; CDR3: CASSGDGAYEQYF; DNA: TGTGCCAGCTCAGGGGACGGAGCCTACGAGCAGTACTTC
V: TRBV6-6; size: -; D: -; J: TRBJ1-1; CDR3: CASLPELLMNTEAFF; DNA: TGTGCCAGCCTCCCGGAACTATTGATGAACACTGAAGCTTTCTTT
V: TRBV7-6; size: -; D: -; J: TRBJ1-3; CDR3: CASSSNPGNTIYF; DNA: TGTGCCAGCAGCTCCAATCCTGGAAACACCATATATTTT
V: TRBV30; size: -; D: TRBD1; J: TRBJ1-5; CDR3: CAWSSMTGAYQPQHF; DNA: TGTGCCTGGAGTTCCATGACAGGGGCTTATCAGCCCCAGCATTTT
V: TRBV11-2; size: -; D: -; J: TRBJ1-2; CDR3: CASSLTGGPYGYTF; DNA: TGTGCCAGCAGCTTAACCGGGGGCCCCTATGGCTACACCTTC
V: TRBV30; size: -; D: -; J: TRBJ2-7; CDR3: CAWSPTLPYEQYF; DNA: TGTGCCTGGAGTCCGACACTGCCCTACGAGCAGTACTTC
V: TRBV5-1; size: -; D: TRBD2; J: TRBJ2-1; CDR3: CASSLTLAGSGDNEQFF; DNA: TGCGCCAGCAGCTTGACACTAGCGGGAAGTGGTGACAATGAGCAGTTCTTC
V: TRBV6-5; size: -; D: -; J: TRBJ1-2; CDR3: CASRKQGNYGYTF; DNA: TGTGCCAGCAGAAAGCAGGGGAACTATGGCTACACCTTC